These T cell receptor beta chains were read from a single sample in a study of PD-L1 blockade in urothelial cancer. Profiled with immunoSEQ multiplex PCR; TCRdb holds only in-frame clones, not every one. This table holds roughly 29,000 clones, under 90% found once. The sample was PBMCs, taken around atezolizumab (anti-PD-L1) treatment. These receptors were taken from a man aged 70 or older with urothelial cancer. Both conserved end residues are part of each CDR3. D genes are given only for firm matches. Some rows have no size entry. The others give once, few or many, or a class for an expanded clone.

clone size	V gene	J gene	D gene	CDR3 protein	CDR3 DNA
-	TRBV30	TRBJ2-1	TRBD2	CAWSLAGGSWEQFF	TGTGCCTGGAGTTTAGCGGGGGGCTCCTGGGAGCAGTTCTTC
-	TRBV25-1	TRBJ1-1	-	CASSETGMKGNTEAFF	TGTGCCAGCAGTGAGACGGGGATGAAAGGGAACACTGAAGCTTTCTTT
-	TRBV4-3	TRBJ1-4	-	CASSQVSDEKLFF	TGCGCCAGCAGCCAAGTATCTGATGAAAAACTGTTTTTT
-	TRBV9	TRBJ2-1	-	CASSVGPGRPADEQFF	TGTGCCAGCAGCGTAGGGCCCGGCAGGCCAGCAGATGAGCAGTTCTTC
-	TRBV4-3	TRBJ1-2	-	CASSPGGTNYGYTF	TGCGCCAGCAGCCCGGGAGGGACTAACTATGGCTACACCTTC
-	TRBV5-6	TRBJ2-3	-	CASSTKTGLADTQYF	TGTGCCAGCAGCACGAAGACAGGCCTTGCAGATACGCAGTATTTT
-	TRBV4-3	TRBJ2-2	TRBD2	CASSHAPGGTGELFF	TGCGCCAGCAGCCATGCTCCCGGGGGGACCGGGGAGCTGTTTTTT
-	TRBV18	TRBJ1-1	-	CATFLMNTEAFF	TGTGCCACCTTTTTAATGAACACTGAAGCTTTCTTT
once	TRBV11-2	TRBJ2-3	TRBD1	CASSSRGTGKDTQYF	TGTGCCAGCAGCTCCCGCGGGACAGGGAAAGATACGCAGTATTTT
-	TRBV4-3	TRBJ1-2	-	CASSQDSGERGYTF	TGCGCCAGCAGCCAAGATAGTGGGGAGAGGGGCTACACCTTC
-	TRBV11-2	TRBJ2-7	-	CASSPSLEISYEQYF	TGTGCCAGCAGCCCTAGTCTGGAAATCTCCTACGAGCAGTACTTC
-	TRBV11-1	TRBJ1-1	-	CASSKQTNTEAFF	TGTGCCAGCAGCAAACAGACGAACACTGAAGCTTTCTTT
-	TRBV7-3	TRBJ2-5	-	CASSPGQGRLETQYF	TGTGCCAGCAGCCCAGGGCAGGGCAGATTGGAGACCCAGTACTTC
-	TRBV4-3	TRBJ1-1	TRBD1	CASSQRHMEGAAGAFF	TGCGCCAGCAGCCAGCGCCACATGGAGGGGGCCGCGGGCGCTTTCTTT
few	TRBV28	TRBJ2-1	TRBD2	CASSSPSGRAVNEQFF	TGTGCCAGCAGTTCACCCAGCGGGAGGGCCGTCAATGAGCAGTTCTTC
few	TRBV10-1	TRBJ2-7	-	CASSLRYEQYF	TGCGCCAGCAGTTTGCGGTACGAGCAGTACTTC
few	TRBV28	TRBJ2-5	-	CASSSPGHGQETQYF	TGTGCCAGCAGTTCCCCGGGACATGGACAAGAGACCCAGTACTTC
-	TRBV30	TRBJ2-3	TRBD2	CAWSGRASGGASTDTQYF	TGTGCCTGGAGTGGAAGGGCTAGCGGGGGAGCCAGCACAGATACGCAGTATTTT
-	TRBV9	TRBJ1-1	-	CASSVRGGDTEAFF	TGTGCCAGCAGCGTAAGAGGGGGAGACACTGAAGCTTTCTTT
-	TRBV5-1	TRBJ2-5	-	CASSQGENQETQYF	TGCGCCAGCAGCCAAGGAGAAAACCAAGAGACCCAGTACTTC
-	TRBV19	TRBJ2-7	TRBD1	CASSRRGQGGGEQYF	TGTGCCAGTAGTAGGAGAGGACAGGGAGGAGGCGAGCAGTACTTC
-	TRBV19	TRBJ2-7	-	CASSIGQAGEQYF	TGTGCCAGTAGTATAGGACAGGCCGGCGAGCAGTACTTC
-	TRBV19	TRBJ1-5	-	CASSIRADSLNQPQHF	TGTGCCAGTAGTATCCGCGCAGACAGCCTCAATCAGCCCCAGCATTTT
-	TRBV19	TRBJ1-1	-	CASSVTEVGTEAFF	TGTGCCAGTAGCGTGACAGAGGTAGGAACTGAAGCTTTCTTT
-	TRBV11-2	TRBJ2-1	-	CASSLEWLATYNEQFF	TGTGCCAGCAGCTTAGAGTGGCTAGCGACTTACAATGAGCAGTTCTTC
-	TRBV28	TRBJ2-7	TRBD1	CASSLRGTVDEQYF	TGTGCCAGCAGTTTAAGAGGGACAGTAGACGAGCAGTACTTC
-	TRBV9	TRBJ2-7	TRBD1	CASSPSGTGSYEQYF	TGTGCCAGCAGCCCATCCGGGACAGGGTCCTACGAGCAGTACTTC
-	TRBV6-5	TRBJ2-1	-	CASSSDSANEQFF	TGTGCCAGCAGTTCGGACTCGGCCAATGAGCAGTTCTTC
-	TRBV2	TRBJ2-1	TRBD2	CASSGLAGAPSYNEQFF	TGTGCCAGCAGTGGGCTAGCGGGAGCCCCCTCCTACAATGAGCAGTTCTTC
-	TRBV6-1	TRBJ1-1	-	CASSANQGFNTEAFF	TGTGCCAGCAGTGCGAACCAGGGATTTAACACTGAAGCTTTCTTT
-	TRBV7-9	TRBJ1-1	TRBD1	CASSFWTGGMNTEAFF	TGTGCCAGCAGCTTTTGGACAGGGGGGATGAACACTGAAGCTTTCTTT
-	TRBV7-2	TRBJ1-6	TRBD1	CASSPDRAGDSPLHF	TGTGCCAGCAGCCCGGACAGGGCTGGTGATTCACCCCTCCACTTT
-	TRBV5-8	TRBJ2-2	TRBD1	CASSLPGQGSGELFF	TGTGCCAGCAGCTTGCCGGGACAGGGTTCCGGGGAGCTGTTTTTT
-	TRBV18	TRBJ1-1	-	CASSQGLSVLEAFF	TGTGCCAGCTCACAGGGACTCTCCGTCCTCGAAGCTTTCTTT
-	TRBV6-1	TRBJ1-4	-	CASHRTATNEKLFF	TGTGCCAGCCATCGGACAGCAACTAATGAAAAACTGTTTTTT
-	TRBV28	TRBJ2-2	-	CASSRLTGWGTGELFF	TGTGCCAGCAGTCGGCTAACAGGGTGGGGAACCGGGGAGCTGTTTTTT
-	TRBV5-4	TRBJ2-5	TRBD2	CASSLEAGPQETQYF	TGTGCCAGCAGCTTGGAAGCGGGGCCACAAGAGACCCAGTACTTC
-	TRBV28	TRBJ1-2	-	CASSPPLQGGGYTF	TGTGCCAGCAGCCCCCCATTACAGGGTGGTGGCTACACCTTC
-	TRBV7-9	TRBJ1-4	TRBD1	CASSTQGAGEKLFF	TGTGCCAGCAGCACACAGGGGGCGGGTGAAAAACTGTTTTTT
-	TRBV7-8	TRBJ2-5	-	CASSLIGGLSETQYF	TGTGCCAGCAGCCTTATCGGGGGGCTCAGCGAGACCCAGTACTTC
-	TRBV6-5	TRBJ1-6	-	CASNVRGRNSPLHF	TGTGCCAGCAATGTCAGGGGCCGTAATTCACCCCTCCACTTT
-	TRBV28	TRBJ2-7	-	CASSRTTYEQYF	TGTGCCAGTTCGAGAACTACCTACGAGCAGTACTTC
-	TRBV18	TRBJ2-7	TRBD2	CASSGGGVNEQYF	TGTGCCAGCTCAGGGGGAGGGGTCAACGAGCAGTACTTC